One TCR beta chain is described in this entry. The CDR3 sequence is 16 residues long. Trimming took 4 bases from V and 1 from J, leaving 15 bases between them. CDR1 is SGDLS, CDR2 YYNGEE, per germline. This specimen comes from a study of blood T cell repertoires in COVID-19. Study-level background: Samples representing acute and convalescent COVID-19 were sourced from the United States, Italy and Spain. Sample material is recorded as cDNA or gDNA derived from T cells, B-cell-depleted T cells, or PBMCs.

In the original workflow: Amplification with reference gene primers provided the estimates of nucleated cell counts. Produced via immunoSEQ multiplex PCR; TCRdb's table is partial and in-frame only. V, J and clone size derive from that table, while D and trimming were established from the DNA sequence. The table records 24,000 or so clones, about nine tenths of them present only once. Sample: peripheral blood. The clonotype originates from a human donor in a cohort sampled during active COVID-19. The donor label of this sample is uncertain. The genes are TRBV9 and TRBJ2-1; D may be TRBD2 (6 bases). Written as DNA, the CDR3 is TGTGCCAGCAGCCCGCAACTAGCTAAGTCCTACAATGAGCAGTTCTTC. It is translated as CASSPQLAKSYNEQFF. The full variable domain, its missing parts supplied by reference TRBV9 and TRBJ2-1, is DSGVTQTPKHLITATGQRVTLRCSPRSGDLSVYWYQQSLDQGLQFLIQYYNGEERAKGNILERFSAQQFPDLHSELNLSSLELGDSALYFCASSPQLAKSYNEQFFGPGTRLTVL.